This T cell receptor beta chain was sequenced during a study of human T cells and chemical hapten exposure. This clonotype appeared many times. Its antigen is as yet unknown. Sample time point: healthy volunteer bleed at 2 weeks. Before extraction, the whole blood was not fractionated, and total RNA was taken from it. What the library attached to individual cDNA molecules were unique molecular identifiers. Under the authors' procedure: Per-sample TCR counts ranged from roughly 20,000 to 700,000, median around 96,000. Via MiXCR, TCRdb re-called the RACE reads, giving one row per CDR3 protein. TCRdb assigned the V and J calls; the authors' analysis was not used. Among roughly 130,000 distinct CDR3 sequences listed, 9% to 10% were seen once. CDR3 length: 14 amino acids. V shed 5 bases and J shed 3 bases, with 12 bases lying between them. Study observations and caveats: DPC sensitization produced no change in TCRs with frequency above 1 in 1000.

The clonotype was recovered from a male donor in good health. Some clones in this sample may be carry-over from other donors' samples. The chain combines TRBV12-3 or TRBV12-4 with TRBJ2-3, with D possibly being TRBD2 (5 bases). The sample taken for sequencing was whole blood. CDR3 nucleotide sequence: TGTGCCAGCAGTACTAGGTCCCTTACAGATACGCAGTATTTT. It yields the protein CASSTRSLTDTQYF.